The sample holds one count of the clone carrying this T cell receptor (beta chain). Its antigen is not known. The data derive from a study of cytomegalovirus exposure and HLA in healthy donors. Overall study results and limits: In all likelihood, a cluster of highly shared sequence variants was a sequencing artifact.

The V end was cut by 6 bases, the J end by 2 bases, with 11 bases between. The germline V gene encodes CDR1 SNHLY and CDR2 FYNNEI. The CDR3 is 14 amino acids. The PCR contained 60 Vbeta and 13 Jbeta primers. Only in-frame clones appear in the TCRdb table, and some are missing; sequencing was by immunoSEQ multiplex PCR. The sample holds some 120,000 clones, 75% to 90% seen once. The receptor was derived from a woman in her 30s in good health and CMV-seropositive. The V gene is TRBV2, the J gene TRBJ1-5; D gene uncertain. What was sequenced was PBMCs. CDR3: CASRVSEGNQPQHF. The CDR3 bases are TGTGCCAGCAGAGTAAGCGAAGGCAATCAGCCCCAGCATTTT.